This TCR beta chain was recovered during a study of PD-1 blockade in classical Hodgkin lymphoma. General study points: CD4+ TCR diversity, unlike CD8+, climbed significantly by C4D1. Healthy donors reportedly exceeded newly diagnosed patients in baseline TCR diversity. Nivolumab starters within 1 year of ASCT were excluded.

Every patient experienced relapse after autologous stem cell transplantation, and brentuximab vedotin exposure varied. Some clones are missing from TCRdb's copy, which holds only in-frame ones; the method was immunoSEQ multiplex PCR. The data contain about 50,000 clones, around 66% of them singletons. In the case of this clone: The antigen remains unidentified.

The junction had 7 bases not matched to a gene; V was cut back by 7 bases and J by 11 bases. Germline lookup yields CDR1 SQVTM and CDR2 ANQGSEA. The CDR3 length is 11 residues. This clonotype was sampled from a human donor with classical Hodgkin lymphoma. The rearrangement links TRBV29-1 to TRBJ2-1, with TRBD2 identical over 8 bases. The sample consisted of peripheral blood mononuclear cells (PBMCs), taken at baseline. Written as DNA, the CDR3 is TGCAGCGGTGGACTAGCCACCCAGCAGTTCTTC. Translating it yields CSGGLATQQFF.